The 20 T cell receptor beta chains below come from one sample, sequenced in a study of CD8 T cells in ankylosing spondylitis. From the 5' RACE reads, TCRdb called clonotypes with MiXCR, one entry per CDR3 protein. The sample lists just over 350,000 distinct CDR3 sequences; around 20% were seen once. The sample taken for sequencing was blood, either unsorted or a sorted T cell fraction (not recorded which). The receptors come from a male donor with ankylosing spondylitis or in good health (not recorded which).

The chain couples TRBV6-1 to TRBJ1-5, with D perhaps matching TRBD1 (5 bases). The CDR3 has 15 residues. The V gene's germline CDR1 is MNHNS and CDR2 SASEGT. V was shortened by 6 bases and J by 0 bases, with 12 bases between the two germline ends. Here the CDR3 DNA reads TGTGCCAGCAGGTTGACAGCCTATAGCAATCAGCCCCAGCATTTT. Translated: CASRLTAYSNQPQHF.

The chain recombines TRBV12-3 or TRBV12-4 with TRBJ2-7; perhaps D is TRBD1 or TRBD2 (6 bases each). The length of the CDR3 is 14 residues. Trimming pared 6 bases from V and 5 bases from J, leaving 17 bases between. CDR3 sequence (DNA): TGTGCCAGCAGCCCCGGAGGAGGGGGAAACGAGCAGTACTTC. Translated: CASSPGGGGNEQYF.

The chain couples TRBV11-2 to TRBJ2-7, with D unresolved. V was trimmed by 5 bases and J by 0 bases, leaving 8 bases between them. In germline, CDR1 is SGHAT, CDR2 FQNNGV. The CDR3 has 13 residues. The CDR3 protein is CASSNGHSYEQYF. CDR3 nucleotides: TGTGCCAGCAGCAATGGGCACTCCTACGAGCAGTACTTC.

The chain is built from TRBV6-4 and TRBJ2-1; D remains ambiguous. Germline CDR1 reads MRHNA; CDR2 reads SNTAGT. The CDR3 is 12 residues long. V was clipped by 6 bases and J by 6 bases, with 9 bases between them. The CDR3 nucleotides are TGTGCCAGCAGGGCAACACGCAATGAGCAGTTCTTC. Residues: CASRATRNEQFF.

This clonotype was picked up a small number of times. The V and J genes are TRBV7-9 and TRBJ2-7; D is perhaps TRBD1 (6 bases). Trimming cost V 1 base and J 6 bases, with 16 bases left between them. Germline-derived CDR1 and CDR2 are SEHNR and FQNEAQ (reference sequence). The CDR3 is 15 amino acids. CDR3 nucleotide sequence: TGTGCCAGCAGCTTAGTTTTGGGGGCCGATGGCGAGCAGTACTTC. Translated: CASSLVLGADGEQYF.

This clonotype has a handful of counts. The V call is TRBV11-2, the J call TRBJ1-2; D not resolved. Trimming took 5 bases from V and 3 from J, leaving 19 bases between them. Germline V gene data show CDR1 as SGHAT and CDR2 as FQNNGV. The CDR3 sequence is 16 residues long. CDR3 DNA: TGTGCCAGCAGCGCCACTTGGCCTGCGAGGGACTATGGCTACACCTTC. Protein product: CASSATWPARDYGYTF.

There are a few counts of this clonotype. This rearrangement joins TRBV7-2 to TRBJ2-3; 11 nucleotides align to TRBD2. CDR3 length equals 18 residues. The junction had 8 bases not matched to a gene; V was cut back by 0 bases and J by 3 bases. Germline V gene lookup returns CDR1 SGHTA and CDR2 FQGNSA. CDR3 DNA: TGTGCCAGCAGCTTAGCCATAGCGGGGGGGTATGTAACAGATACGCAGTATTTT. Encoded protein: CASSLAIAGGYVTDTQYF.

This clonotype is a singleton in its sample. The CDR3 DNA reads TGTGCCAGCAGCCCTGGGATAGGGTCCGGGGAGCTGTTTTTT. Protein: CASSPGIGSGELFF. V and J are TRBV7-3 and TRBJ2-2, with D unclear. The CDR3 sequence is 14 residues long. The ends were cut back, 5 bases at V and 6 bases at J, with 13 bases in the middle. The germline V gene has CDR1 SGHTA and CDR2 FQGTGA.

This chain links TRBV7-6 with TRBJ2-5, with D unclear. V was clipped by 2 bases and J by 4 bases, with 5 bases between them. The germline V gene has CDR1 SGHVS and CDR2 FNYEAQ. The CDR3 is made up of 12 amino acids. CDR3 DNA: TGTGCCAGCAGCTTATATGGAGAGACCCAGTACTTC. This encodes CASSLYGETQYF.

This clonotype was observed a few times. The CDR3 DNA reads as TGTGCCAGCAGCTTAGGGGTTTCGGGGACTACTAGAATCCTTCAGTTCTTC. As protein: CASSLGVSGTTRILQFF. This rearrangement joins TRBV7-2 to TRBJ2-1; TRBD2 matches at 7 bases. J gave up 13 bases and V 1 base, and 19 bases lay outside the gene matches. The germline CDR1 and CDR2 sequences are SGHTA and FQGNSA. CDR3 length: 17 residues.

The table lists this clonotype with many counts. This chain uses TRBV7-9 with TRBJ2-3; D remains unclear. CDR1 and CDR2 (germline): SEHNR, FQNEAQ (reference sequence). The CDR3 runs 13 residues. The V end lost 6 bases, the J end lost 3 bases, and 10 bases lay between the germline ends. The chain's CDR3 is CASRLGGTDTQYF. The CDR3 nucleotides read TGTGCCAGCAGGCTGGGTGGTACAGATACGCAGTATTTT. Full variable domain (missing parts from reference TRBV7-9 and TRBJ2-3): DTGVSQNPRHKITKRGQNVTFRCDPISEHNRLYWYRQTLGQGPEFLTYFQNEAQLEKSRLLSDRFSAERPKGSFSTLEIQRTEQGDSAMYLCASRLGGTDTQYFGPGTRLTVL.

This clonotype showed up just a few times. V is TRBV6-5 and J is TRBJ1-2; D is perhaps TRBD1 (5 bases). Trimming stripped 7 bases from V and 5 bases from J, with 8 bases between. CDR1 MNHEY and CDR2 SVGAGI come from the germline V gene. The CDR3 runs 11 residues. This chain's CDR3 is CASISGYGYTF. In nucleotides, the CDR3 is TGTGCCAGCATTTCAGGGTATGGCTACACCTTC.

The chain couples TRBV20-1 to TRBJ2-7; 7 bases line up with TRBD2. The CDR3 loop spans 13 amino acids. Per germline, CDR1 DFQATT and CDR2 SNEGSKA (reference sequence). Unmatched junction bases numbered 3, after V lost 1 base and J lost 3 bases. The CDR3 sequence is CSARAGRNYEQYF. The CDR3 DNA is TGCAGTGCTAGAGCCGGGAGGAACTACGAGCAGTACTTC.

In this sample, this clonotype turned up many times. The chain links TRBV29-1 to TRBJ2-5; D is undetermined. The CDR3 consists of 13 residues. V was pared by 1 base and J by 2 bases, with 8 bases between. Germline V CDR1 and CDR2: SQVTM, ANQGSEA. Here the CDR3 DNA reads TGCAGCGTTGAAGCTGGGTTACAAGAGACCCAGTACTTC. It specifies CSVEAGLQETQYF.

CDR3 nucleotides: TGTGCCAGCAGCTTAGTCTGGGGCGGCGACAGGGGTAGCACAGATACGCAGTATTTT. Translating it yields CASSLVWGGDRGSTDTQYF. The chain has TRBV7-8 and TRBJ2-3; TRBD1 agrees at 8 bases. Germline lookup yields CDR1 SGHVS and CDR2 FQNEAQ. CDR3 length: 19 residues. The V segment lost 1 base and the J segment 0 bases; nucleotides outside the gene matches: 12.

The chain links TRBV5-1 to TRBJ2-1; D is undetermined. V was cut by 0 bases and J by 8 bases, with 27 bases left in between. Germline V lookup: CDR1 SGHRS, CDR2 YFSETQ. CDR3 size: 19 residues. In DNA form, the CDR3 reads TGCGCCAGCAGCTTGGCCTTTGAGCTTTTCCCAGGTGCATCTCATGAGCAGTTCTTC. This codes for CASSLAFELFPGASHEQFF. Complete variable domain (other parts from reference TRBV5-1 and TRBJ2-1): KAGVTQTPRYLIKTRGQQVTLSCSPISGHRSVSWYQQTPGQGLQFLFEYFSETQRNKGNFPGRFSGRQFSNSRSEMNVSTLELGDSALYLCASSLAFELFPGASHEQFFGPGTRLTVL.

This clonotype has a handful of counts. The rearrangement uses TRBV12-3 or TRBV12-4 and TRBJ1-1; tentative D call: TRBD1 (6 bases). This CDR3 spans 13 amino acids. V was shortened by 5 bases and J by 3 bases, with 10 bases between the two germline ends. The CDR3 bases are TGTGCCAGCAGTCGAGCAGGGGACACTGAAGCTTTCTTT. Translated, it gives CASSRAGDTEAFF.

This clonotype was seen only a few times. The CDR3 DNA sequence: TGCAGTGCTAGGAGAGGGGGGGACTTAACGACAGATACGCAGTATTTT. Protein: CSARRGGDLTTDTQYF. The chain couples TRBV20-1 to TRBJ2-3, with a tentative D call TRBD2 (7 bases). Trimming pared 3 bases from V and 3 bases from J, leaving 19 bases between. Germline CDR1 reads DFQATT; CDR2 reads SNEGSKA (reference sequence). The CDR3 spans 16 residues.

This clonotype has just a few counts. CDR3 sequence (DNA): TGTGCCAGCAGCGGGTATCGGGCCGATGAGCAGTTCTTC. Translation: CASSGYRADEQFF. This chain links TRBV5-4 with TRBJ2-1; no clear D gene. CDR1 is SGHNT, CDR2 YYREEE, per germline (reference sequence). This CDR3 spans 13 amino acids. With 4 bases removed from V and 8 bases from J, the gap between germline ends came to 13 bases. The complete variable domain, with remaining parts taken from reference TRBV5-4 and TRBJ2-1, reads ETGVTQSPTHLIKTRGQQVTLRCSSQSGHNTVSWYQQALGQGPQFIFQYYREEENGRGNFPPRFSGLQFPNYSSELNVNALELDDSALYLCASSGYRADEQFFGPGTRLTVL.

This chain joins TRBV7-8 and TRBJ2-7, with D perhaps matching TRBD2 (5 bases). Germline CDR1 SGHVS, CDR2 FQNEAQ. Trimming took off 5 bases at V and 3 bases at J, with 17 bases between the two ends. This CDR3 has 15 amino acids. The CDR3 protein is CASSNIDSGFYEQYF. CDR3 coding DNA: TGTGCCAGCAGCAATATAGATTCGGGATTCTACGAGCAGTACTTC.